Listed below are T cell receptor beta chains from one sample, sequenced in a study of T-cell memory formation after mild COVID-19. MiXCR was run by TCRdb on the 5' RACE reads, yielding one entry per CDR3 protein. The data contain roughly 320,000 distinct CDR3 sequences, 25% to 30% of them singletons. Material: PBMCs or a T cell subset sorted from them (not recorded which). All receptors derive from an adult woman who had mild COVID-19 (a few samples of this study predate the infection). Cell type and time point are not known. Each CDR3 is given with its conserved first and last residue. Each record gives: J gene, CDR3 length, clone size, V gene, D gene, CDR3 DNA, CDR3 protein. A D gene is named only where the DNA matches it firmly. Size is omitted from some rows. Given values are once, few, many or a class for expanded clones.

J: TRBJ2-6
length: 17
size: -
V: TRBV4-3
D: TRBD2
DNA: TGCGCCAGCAGCGCGACTAGCGGGGGCTCTGGGGCCAACGTCCTGACTTTC
CDR3: CASSATSGGSGANVLTF

J: TRBJ2-1
length: 15
size: few
V: TRBV6-5
D: TRBD2
DNA: TGTGCCAGCAGTTATGCAGGACTAGGGCACAATGAGCAGTTCTTC
CDR3: CASSYAGLGHNEQFF

J: TRBJ2-7
length: 16
size: -
V: TRBV20-1
D: TRBD2
DNA: TGCAGTGCTAGAGTTGGGGGACTAGCGTACTCCTACGAGCAGTACTTC
CDR3: CSARVGGLAYSYEQYF

J: TRBJ2-1
length: 15
size: few
V: TRBV5-1
D: TRBD2
DNA: TGCGCCAGCAGCCCCCCTTCGGGGGGACCCAATGAGCAGTTCTTC
CDR3: CASSPPSGGPNEQFF

J: TRBJ2-7
length: 12
size: -
V: TRBV6-6
D: -
DNA: TGTGCCAGCAGTTCCGACTCAGGGGAGCAGTACTTC
CDR3: CASSSDSGEQYF

J: TRBJ1-2
length: 15
size: few
V: TRBV5-4
D: TRBD1
DNA: TGTGCCAGCAGCTTGGTGACAGGGGTTGACTATGGCTACACCTTC
CDR3: CASSLVTGVDYGYTF

J: TRBJ2-7
length: 17
size: few
V: TRBV14
D: TRBD2
DNA: TGTGCCAGCAGCCCGTCACTCCTAGCGGGGGTCTCCTACGAGCAGTACTTC
CDR3: CASSPSLLAGVSYEQYF

J: TRBJ2-7
length: 15
size: -
V: TRBV15
D: TRBD2
DNA: TGTGCCACCAGCAGGTCGGGACTAGTAAGCCACGAGCAGTACTTC
CDR3: CATSRSGLVSHEQYF

J: TRBJ1-2
length: 16
size: few
V: TRBV9
D: -
DNA: TGTGCCAGCAGCGTAGCGTCTTCAAGGGGTGACTATGGCTACACCTTC
CDR3: CASSVASSRGDYGYTF

J: TRBJ1-2
length: 12
size: -
V: TRBV29-1
D: -
DNA: TGCAGCGTTGAATCCAGGGGTTATGGCTACACCTTC
CDR3: CSVESRGYGYTF

J: TRBJ2-6
length: 16
size: once
V: TRBV6-2/TRBV6-3
D: -
DNA: TGTGCCAGCAGTTACCCGCGGGTGACTGGGGCCAACGTCCTGACTTTC
CDR3: CASSYPRVTGANVLTF

J: TRBJ2-3
length: 14
size: few
V: TRBV20-1
D: TRBD1
DNA: TGCAGTGCTGAAGACAGGGGGGGCACAGATACGCAGTATTTT
CDR3: CSAEDRGGTDTQYF

J: TRBJ1-6
length: 16
size: -
V: TRBV7-8
D: TRBD1
DNA: TGTGCCAGCACCCCGTACAGAAGGGGACAGCATTCACCCCTCCACTTT
CDR3: CASTPYRRGQHSPLHF

J: TRBJ1-2
length: 12
size: -
V: TRBV12-3/TRBV12-4
D: -
DNA: TGTGCCAGCAGTTTGACAGTCTATGGCTACACCTTC
CDR3: CASSLTVYGYTF

J: TRBJ2-7
length: 14
size: -
V: TRBV9
D: -
DNA: TGTGCCAGCAGCGGACGGGACTCTCCCTACGAGCAGTACTTC
CDR3: CASSGRDSPYEQYF

J: TRBJ2-7
length: 11
size: few
V: TRBV20-1
D: -
DNA: TGCAGCGGGGGTCCTGTGTACGAGCAGTACTTC
CDR3: CSGGPVYEQYF

J: TRBJ2-1
length: 14
size: -
V: TRBV24-1
D: -
DNA: TGTGCCACCAGTGAATCCAGAGGACTGCCCCGGCAGTTCTTC
CDR3: CATSESRGLPRQFF

J: TRBJ2-7
length: 15
size: -
V: TRBV29-1
D: TRBD1
DNA: TGCAGCGTTGTGCCTTCGACAGGGGTAAGCTACGAGCAGTACTTC
CDR3: CSVVPSTGVSYEQYF

J: TRBJ2-7
length: 15
size: -
V: TRBV7-9
D: -
DNA: TGTGCCAGCAGCCTAGACGGGGGATTCACCTACGAGCAGTACTTC
CDR3: CASSLDGGFTYEQYF

J: TRBJ1-6
length: 12
size: -
V: TRBV18
D: -
DNA: TGTGCCAGCTCGCACGAAAATTCACCCCTCCACTTT
CDR3: CASSHENSPLHF

J: TRBJ2-5
length: 12
size: many
V: TRBV10-2
D: -
DNA: TGCGCCAGCAGCCACGGTCGAGAGACCCAGTACTTC
CDR3: CASSHGRETQYF

J: TRBJ2-1
length: 15
size: few
V: TRBV13
D: -
DNA: TGTGCCAGCAGCTTGGAACCGGGCCTGCGGAATGAGCAGTTCTTC
CDR3: CASSLEPGLRNEQFF

J: TRBJ2-5
length: 13
size: -
V: TRBV11-3
D: -
DNA: TGTGCCAGCAGCCCCCGACTAGGAGAGACCCAGTACTTC
CDR3: CASSPRLGETQYF

J: TRBJ1-2
length: 12
size: -
V: TRBV29-1
D: -
DNA: TGCAGCGTTGTCGCGAGACTCGGTGGCTACACCTTC
CDR3: CSVVARLGGYTF

J: TRBJ2-3
length: 16
size: once
V: TRBV11-2
D: TRBD2
DNA: TGTGCCAGCAGCTCGGGACTAGCGGGGGGGCCACAAACGCAGTATTTT
CDR3: CASSSGLAGGPQTQYF

J: TRBJ2-2
length: 15
size: -
V: TRBV7-7
D: TRBD1
DNA: TGTGCTAGCAGCCCGGGACAGGGGTACACCGGGGAGCTGTTTTTT
CDR3: CASSPGQGYTGELFF

J: TRBJ2-5
length: 15
size: few
V: TRBV4-1
D: -
DNA: TGCGCCAGCAGCGCACATACAGCCTCCGGAGAGACCCAGTACTTC
CDR3: CASSAHTASGETQYF

J: TRBJ2-7
length: 15
size: -
V: TRBV21-1
D: -
DNA: TGTGCCAGCAGCACCGACCGGGACTACCCCTACGAGCAGTACTTC
CDR3: CASSTDRDYPYEQYF

J: TRBJ2-2
length: 15
size: -
V: TRBV24-1
D: TRBD1
DNA: TGTGCCACCAAGGGACAGGGGGAATTGGCCGGGGAGCTGTTTTTT
CDR3: CATKGQGELAGELFF

J: TRBJ2-1
length: 16
size: -
V: TRBV7-9
D: TRBD2
DNA: TGTGCCAGCAGCTTCTATCCTAGCGGGAGTTCGGATGAGCAGTTCTTC
CDR3: CASSFYPSGSSDEQFF

J: TRBJ1-2
length: 14
size: once
V: TRBV27
D: -
DNA: TGTGCCAGCAGCCGGTGGGGTCCTAACTATGGCTACACCTTC
CDR3: CASSRWGPNYGYTF

J: TRBJ2-3
length: 15
size: many
V: TRBV7-8
D: -
DNA: TGTGCCAGCAGCCCCCAGCCCCCGTACCCAGATACGCAGTATTTT
CDR3: CASSPQPPYPDTQYF

J: TRBJ2-7
length: 16
size: few
V: TRBV7-8
D: TRBD2
DNA: TGTGCCAGCCATACCCTAGCGGGGGTAAATGCCTACGAGCAGTACTTC
CDR3: CASHTLAGVNAYEQYF

J: TRBJ2-7
length: 15
size: -
V: TRBV20-1
D: TRBD2
DNA: TGCAGTGCTACCGGGACTAGCGGGGGAGGGTACGAGCAGTACTTC
CDR3: CSATGTSGGGYEQYF

J: TRBJ2-1
length: 16
size: -
V: TRBV27
D: TRBD2
DNA: TGTGCCAGCAGTATAAACCTCGCGGGAGTACGGGATGAGCAGTTCTTC
CDR3: CASSINLAGVRDEQFF

J: TRBJ2-7
length: 15
size: -
V: TRBV6-5
D: TRBD2
DNA: TGTGCCAGCAGTCCCCGGACTAGCGGGAGAGCGGAGCAGTACTTC
CDR3: CASSPRTSGRAEQYF

J: TRBJ1-5
length: 14
size: -
V: TRBV6-2/TRBV6-3
D: -
DNA: TGTGCCACGTGGCCAGGACGCAGCAATCAGCCCCAGCATTTT
CDR3: CATWPGRSNQPQHF

J: TRBJ1-2
length: 13
size: -
V: TRBV12-3/TRBV12-4
D: -
DNA: TGTGCCAGCAGTTTAGAGGTCCCCTATGGCTACACCTTC
CDR3: CASSLEVPYGYTF

J: TRBJ1-1
length: 13
size: -
V: TRBV5-1
D: -
DNA: TGCGCCAGCAGCGGGGGAAAAATCACTGAAGCTTTCTTT
CDR3: CASSGGKITEAFF

J: TRBJ2-7
length: 16
size: few
V: TRBV7-9
D: TRBD2
DNA: TGTGCCAGCAGCTTAGGTATGGGCGGGAGGAAGTATGAGCAGTACTTC
CDR3: CASSLGMGGRKYEQYF

J: TRBJ2-7
length: 15
size: -
V: TRBV7-7
D: TRBD2
DNA: TGTGCTAGCAGCGCCTCAGCGGGAGGCCTATACGAGCAGTACTTC
CDR3: CASSASAGGLYEQYF

J: TRBJ1-1
length: 13
size: few
V: TRBV20-1
D: -
DNA: TGCAGTGCTAGAGTCAGGGCGAGCACTGAAGCTTTCTTT
CDR3: CSARVRASTEAFF

J: TRBJ1-2
length: 12
size: few
V: TRBV12-3/TRBV12-4
D: -
DNA: TGTGCCAGCAGCTTAGCCTCCTATGGCTACACCTTC
CDR3: CASSLASYGYTF

J: TRBJ2-5
length: 19
size: many
V: TRBV9
D: TRBD1
DNA: TGTGCCAGCAGCGTAGCTACTACGGGTATGAGGGGGCGCCAAGAGACCCAGTACTTC
CDR3: CASSVATTGMRGRQETQYF

J: TRBJ2-7
length: 14
size: -
V: TRBV7-6
D: -
DNA: TGTGCCAGCAGCGTACGAGGGGGGGACTACGAGCAGTACTTC
CDR3: CASSVRGGDYEQYF

J: TRBJ1-2
length: 13
size: -
V: TRBV12-3/TRBV12-4
D: -
DNA: TGTGCCAGCAGTTTGGATAGCGGTTATGGCTACACCTTC
CDR3: CASSLDSGYGYTF

J: TRBJ2-7
length: 17
size: few
V: TRBV5-1
D: TRBD1
DNA: TGCGCCAGCAGCTTGTCTTTGGGACAGGGAAGCTCCTACGAGCAGTACTTC
CDR3: CASSLSLGQGSSYEQYF

J: TRBJ2-5
length: 15
size: few
V: TRBV11-1
D: TRBD1
DNA: TGTGCCAGCAGCCCCCGGGACAGGGACCTTGAGACCCAGTACTTC
CDR3: CASSPRDRDLETQYF

J: TRBJ2-7
length: 12
size: many
V: TRBV10-3
D: -
DNA: TGTGCCATCAGTGAGCAGGTTCCCGAGCAGTACTTC
CDR3: CAISEQVPEQYF

J: TRBJ2-2
length: 17
size: -
V: TRBV5-1
D: TRBD2
DNA: TGCGCCAGCAGGTCGGATTTGCTAGCGGGGGCCCCCGGGGAGCTGTTTTTT
CDR3: CASRSDLLAGAPGELFF

J: TRBJ2-3
length: 13
size: few
V: TRBV10-3
D: -
DNA: TGTGCCATCAGTGAGTCTACCGTCTACGCGCAGTATTTT
CDR3: CAISESTVYAQYF

J: TRBJ2-6
length: 17
size: many
V: TRBV5-6
D: TRBD1
DNA: TGTGCCAGCAGCTTCGGGACAGAAGTCTCTGGGGCCAACGTCCTGACTTTC
CDR3: CASSFGTEVSGANVLTF